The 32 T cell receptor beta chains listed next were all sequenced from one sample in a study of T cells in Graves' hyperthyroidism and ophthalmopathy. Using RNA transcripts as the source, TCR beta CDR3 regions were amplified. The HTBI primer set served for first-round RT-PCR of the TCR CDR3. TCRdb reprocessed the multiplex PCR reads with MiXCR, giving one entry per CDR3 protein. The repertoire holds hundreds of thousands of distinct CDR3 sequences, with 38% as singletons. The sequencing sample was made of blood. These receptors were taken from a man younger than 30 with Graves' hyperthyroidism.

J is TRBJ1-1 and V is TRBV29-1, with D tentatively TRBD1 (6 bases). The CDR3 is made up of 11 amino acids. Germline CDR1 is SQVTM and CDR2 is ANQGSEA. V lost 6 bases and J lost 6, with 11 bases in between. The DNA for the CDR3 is TGCAGCGTGAGGGGGGAATCTGAAGCTTTCTTT. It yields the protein CSVRGESEAFF.

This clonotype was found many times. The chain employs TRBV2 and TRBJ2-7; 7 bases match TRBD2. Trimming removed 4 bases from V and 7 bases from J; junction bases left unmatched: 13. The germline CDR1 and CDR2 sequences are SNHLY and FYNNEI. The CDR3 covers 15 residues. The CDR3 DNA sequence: TGTGCCAGCAGTGTAATAGCCCCACAGCGGGGAGAGCAGTACTTC. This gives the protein CASSVIAPQRGEQYF.

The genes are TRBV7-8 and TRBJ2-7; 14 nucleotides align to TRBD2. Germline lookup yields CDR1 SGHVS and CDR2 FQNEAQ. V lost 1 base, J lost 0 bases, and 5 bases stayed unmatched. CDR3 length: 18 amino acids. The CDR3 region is CASSLGGTSGGRSYEQYF. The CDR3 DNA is TGTGCCAGCAGCTTAGGAGGGACTAGCGGGGGTCGCTCCTACGAGCAGTACTTC. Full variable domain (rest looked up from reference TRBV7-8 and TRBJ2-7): GAGVSQSPRYKVAKRGQDVALRCDPISGHVSLFWYQQALGQGPEFLTYFQNEAQLDKSGLPSDRFFAERPEGSVSTLKIQRTQQEDSAVYLCASSLGGTSGGRSYEQYFGPGTRLTVT.

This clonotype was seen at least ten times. The CDR3 sequence is CASSRTGGTGELFF. CDR3 nucleotides: TGTGCCAGCAGCAGGACAGGGGGCACCGGGGAGCTGTTTTTT. The rearrangement uses TRBV7-9 and TRBJ2-2, with 10 bases lining up with TRBD1. Germline V lookup: CDR1 SEHNR, CDR2 FQNEAQ (reference sequence). Germline trimming cut 5 bases from V and 4 bases from J; bases unmatched to any gene: 1. The CDR3 has 14 residues.

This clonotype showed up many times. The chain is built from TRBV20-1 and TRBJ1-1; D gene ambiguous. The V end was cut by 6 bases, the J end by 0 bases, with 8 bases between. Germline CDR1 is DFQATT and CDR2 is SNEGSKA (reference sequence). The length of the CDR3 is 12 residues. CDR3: CSASPMNTEAFF. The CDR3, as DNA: TGCAGTGCGAGTCCCATGAACACTGAAGCTTTCTTT.

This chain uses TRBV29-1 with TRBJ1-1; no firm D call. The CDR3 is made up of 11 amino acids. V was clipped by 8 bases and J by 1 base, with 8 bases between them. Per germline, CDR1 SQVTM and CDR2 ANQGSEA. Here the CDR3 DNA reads TGCAGCTTACTGCCGAACACTGAAGCTTTCTTT. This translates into CSLLPNTEAFF.

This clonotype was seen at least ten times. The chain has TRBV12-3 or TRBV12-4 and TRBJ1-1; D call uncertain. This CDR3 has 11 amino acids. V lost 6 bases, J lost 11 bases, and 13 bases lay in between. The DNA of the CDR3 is TGTGCCAGCAGAGGGTGGAAGGAGGCTTTCTTT. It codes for CASRGWKEAFF.

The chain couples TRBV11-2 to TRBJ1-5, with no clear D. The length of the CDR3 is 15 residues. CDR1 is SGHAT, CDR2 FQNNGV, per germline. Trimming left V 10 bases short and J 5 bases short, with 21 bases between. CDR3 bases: TGTGCCACCCCTCAGGCAGGCGGGAACTATCAGCCCCAGCATTTT. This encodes CATPQAGGNYQPQHF.

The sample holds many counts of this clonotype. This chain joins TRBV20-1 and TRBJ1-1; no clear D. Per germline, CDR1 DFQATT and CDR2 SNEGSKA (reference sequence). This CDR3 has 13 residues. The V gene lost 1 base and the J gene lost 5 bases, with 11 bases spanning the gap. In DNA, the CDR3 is TGCAGTGCTAGAGTGGAGGGATGGACTGAAGCTTTCTTT. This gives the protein CSARVEGWTEAFF.

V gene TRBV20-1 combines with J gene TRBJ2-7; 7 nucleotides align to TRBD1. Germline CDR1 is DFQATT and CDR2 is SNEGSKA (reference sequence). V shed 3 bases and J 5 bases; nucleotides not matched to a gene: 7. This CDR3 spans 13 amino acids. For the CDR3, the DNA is TGCAGTGCTAGGGAAGGGGGCGAGAACGAGCAGTACTTC. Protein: CSAREGGENEQYF.

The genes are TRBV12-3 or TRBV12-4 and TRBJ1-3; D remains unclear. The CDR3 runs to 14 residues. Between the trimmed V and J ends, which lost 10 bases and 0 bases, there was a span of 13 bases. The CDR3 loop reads CATPAAISGNTIYF. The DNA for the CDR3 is TGTGCCACCCCAGCGGCCATCTCTGGAAACACCATATATTTT.

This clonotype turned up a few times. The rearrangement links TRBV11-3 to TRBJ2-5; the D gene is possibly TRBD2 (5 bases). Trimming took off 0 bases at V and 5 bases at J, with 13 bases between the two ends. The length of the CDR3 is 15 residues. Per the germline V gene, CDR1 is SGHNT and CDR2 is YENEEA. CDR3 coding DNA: TGTGCCAGCAGCTTAGATACGGCCCGAGGGGAGACCCAGTACTTC. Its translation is CASSLDTARGETQYF.

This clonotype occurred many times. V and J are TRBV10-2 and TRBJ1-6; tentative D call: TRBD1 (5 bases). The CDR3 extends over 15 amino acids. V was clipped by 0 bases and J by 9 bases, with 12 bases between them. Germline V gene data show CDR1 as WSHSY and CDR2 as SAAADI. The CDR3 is CASSESGGYGSPLHF. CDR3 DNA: TGCGCCAGCAGTGAGTCGGGGGGATACGGTTCACCCCTCCACTTT.

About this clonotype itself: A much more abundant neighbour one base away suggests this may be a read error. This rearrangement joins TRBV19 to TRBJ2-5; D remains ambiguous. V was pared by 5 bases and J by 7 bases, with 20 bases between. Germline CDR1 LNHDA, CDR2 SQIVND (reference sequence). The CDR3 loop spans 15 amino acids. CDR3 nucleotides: TGTGCCAGTAGTCCCTTCTCGGCGGACCTGGGGACCCAGTACTTC. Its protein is CASSPFSADLGTQYF. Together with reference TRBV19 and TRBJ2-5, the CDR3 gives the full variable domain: DGGITQSPKYLFRKEGQNVTLSCEQNLNHDAMYWYRQDPGQGLRLIYYSQIVNDFQKGDIAEGYSVSREKKESFPLTVTSAQKNPTAFYLCASSPFSADLGTQYFGPGTRLLVL.

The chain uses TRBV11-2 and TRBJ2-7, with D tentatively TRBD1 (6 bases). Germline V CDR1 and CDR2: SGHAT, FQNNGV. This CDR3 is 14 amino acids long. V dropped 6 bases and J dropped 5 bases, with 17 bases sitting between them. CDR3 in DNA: TGTGCCAGCAGAGCGTTCACAGGGTTCCACGAGCAGTACTTC. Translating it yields CASRAFTGFHEQYF.

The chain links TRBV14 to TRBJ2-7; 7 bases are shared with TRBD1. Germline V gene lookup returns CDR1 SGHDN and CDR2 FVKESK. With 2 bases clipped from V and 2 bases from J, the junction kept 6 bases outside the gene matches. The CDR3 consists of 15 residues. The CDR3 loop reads CASSQLSGTAYEQYF. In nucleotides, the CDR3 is TGTGCCAGCAGCCAACTATCCGGGACAGCCTACGAGCAGTACTTC.

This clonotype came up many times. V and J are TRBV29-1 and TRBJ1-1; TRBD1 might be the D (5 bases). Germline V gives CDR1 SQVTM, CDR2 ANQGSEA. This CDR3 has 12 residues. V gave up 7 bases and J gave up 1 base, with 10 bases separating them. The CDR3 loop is CSARDENTEAFF. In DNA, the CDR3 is TGCAGCGCCAGGGACGAGAACACTGAAGCTTTCTTT.

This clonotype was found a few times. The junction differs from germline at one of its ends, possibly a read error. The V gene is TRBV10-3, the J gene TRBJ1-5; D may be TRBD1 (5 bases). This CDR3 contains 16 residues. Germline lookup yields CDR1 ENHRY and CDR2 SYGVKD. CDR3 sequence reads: CASSYSAGSGYQPQHF. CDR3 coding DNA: TGTGCCAGCAGTTACTCCGCAGGGTCGGGATATCAGCCCCAGCATTTT.

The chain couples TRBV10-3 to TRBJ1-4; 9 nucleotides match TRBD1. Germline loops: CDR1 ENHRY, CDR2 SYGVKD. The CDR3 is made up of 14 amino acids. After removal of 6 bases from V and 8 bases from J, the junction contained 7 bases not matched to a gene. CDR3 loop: CAISGTGTGEKLFF. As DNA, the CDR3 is TGTGCCATCAGCGGGACAGGGACAGGAGAAAAACTGTTTTTT.

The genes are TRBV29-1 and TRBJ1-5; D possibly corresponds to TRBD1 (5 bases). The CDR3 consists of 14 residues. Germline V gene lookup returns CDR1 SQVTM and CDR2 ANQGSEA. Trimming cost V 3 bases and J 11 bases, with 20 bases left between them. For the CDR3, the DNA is TGCAGCGTTGAGCAGACAGCTTTCCAAGAGACCCAGCATTTT. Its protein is CSVEQTAFQETQHF.

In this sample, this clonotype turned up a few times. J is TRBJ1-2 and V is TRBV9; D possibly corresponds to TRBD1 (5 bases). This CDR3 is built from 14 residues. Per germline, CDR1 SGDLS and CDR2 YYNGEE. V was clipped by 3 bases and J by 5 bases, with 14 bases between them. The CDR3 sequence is CASSASQGGYGYTF. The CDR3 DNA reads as TGTGCCAGCAGCGCCTCCCAGGGTGGGTATGGCTACACCTTC.

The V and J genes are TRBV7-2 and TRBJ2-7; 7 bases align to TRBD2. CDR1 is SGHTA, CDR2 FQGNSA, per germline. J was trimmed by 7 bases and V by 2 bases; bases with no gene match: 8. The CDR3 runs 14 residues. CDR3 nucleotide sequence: TGTGCCAGCAGCTTACGGCGGGAGATAGGGGAGCAGTACTTC. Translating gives CASSLRREIGEQYF.

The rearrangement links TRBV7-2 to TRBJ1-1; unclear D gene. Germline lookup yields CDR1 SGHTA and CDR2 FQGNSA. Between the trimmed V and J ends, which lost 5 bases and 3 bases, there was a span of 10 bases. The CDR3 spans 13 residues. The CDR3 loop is CASSPASYTEAFF. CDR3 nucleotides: TGTGCCAGCAGCCCAGCATCGTACACTGAAGCTTTCTTT.

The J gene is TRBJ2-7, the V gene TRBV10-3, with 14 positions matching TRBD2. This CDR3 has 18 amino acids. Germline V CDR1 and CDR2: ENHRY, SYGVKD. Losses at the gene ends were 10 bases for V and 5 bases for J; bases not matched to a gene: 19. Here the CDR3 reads CASSSGFWGTSGSNEQYF. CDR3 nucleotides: TGTGCCAGCAGCTCCGGATTTTGGGGGACTAGCGGGAGTAACGAGCAGTACTTC.

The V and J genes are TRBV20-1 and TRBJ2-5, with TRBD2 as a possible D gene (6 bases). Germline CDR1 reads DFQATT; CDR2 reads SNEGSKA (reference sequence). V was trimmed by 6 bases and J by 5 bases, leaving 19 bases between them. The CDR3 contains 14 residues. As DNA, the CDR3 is TGCAGTGCCGTTAATCCACCAGGAGGGGAGACCCAGTACTTC. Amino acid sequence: CSAVNPPGGETQYF.

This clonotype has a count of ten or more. CDR3 coding DNA: TGTGCCATCAGTGAGGTCGCGGAAACCTACGAGCAGTACTTC. Its translation: CAISEVAETYEQYF. V and J are TRBV10-3 and TRBJ2-7; no definite D call. CDR3 length: 14 amino acids. Trimming removed 2 bases at V and 2 bases at J, with 10 bases between. The germline V gene encodes CDR1 ENHRY and CDR2 SYGVKD.

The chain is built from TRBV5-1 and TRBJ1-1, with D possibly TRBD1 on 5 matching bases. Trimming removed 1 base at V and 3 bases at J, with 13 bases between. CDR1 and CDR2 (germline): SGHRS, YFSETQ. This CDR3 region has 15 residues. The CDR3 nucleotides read TGCGCCAGCAGCTTGTTGAGAGTAGGGGACACTGAAGCTTTCTTT. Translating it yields CASSLLRVGDTEAFF.

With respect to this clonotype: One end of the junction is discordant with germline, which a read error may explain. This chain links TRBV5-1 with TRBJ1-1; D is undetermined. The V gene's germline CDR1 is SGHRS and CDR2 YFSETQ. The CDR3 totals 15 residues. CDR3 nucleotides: TGCGTCAGCAGCCCCCGGCCCGACAAAAACACTGAAGCTTTCTTT. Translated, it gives CVSSPRPDKNTEAFF.

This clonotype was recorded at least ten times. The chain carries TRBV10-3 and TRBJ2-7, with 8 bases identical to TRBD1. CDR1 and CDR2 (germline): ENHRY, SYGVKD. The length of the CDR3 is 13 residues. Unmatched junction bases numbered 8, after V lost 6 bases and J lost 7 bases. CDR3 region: CAIRSRGPGEQYF. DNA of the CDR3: TGTGCCATCAGATCCAGGGGGCCGGGGGAGCAGTACTTC.

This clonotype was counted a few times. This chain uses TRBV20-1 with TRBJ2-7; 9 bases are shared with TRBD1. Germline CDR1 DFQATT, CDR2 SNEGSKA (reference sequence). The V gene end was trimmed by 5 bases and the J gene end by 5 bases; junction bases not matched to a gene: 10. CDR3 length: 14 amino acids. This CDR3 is CSAGGGTGINEQYF. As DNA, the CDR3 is TGCAGTGCTGGGGGGGGGACAGGGATCAACGAGCAGTACTTC.

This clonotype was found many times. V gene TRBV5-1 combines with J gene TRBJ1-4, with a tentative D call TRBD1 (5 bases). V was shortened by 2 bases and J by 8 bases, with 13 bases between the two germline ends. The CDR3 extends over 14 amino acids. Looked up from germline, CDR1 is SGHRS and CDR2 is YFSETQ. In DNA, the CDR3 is TGCGCCAGCAGCTTCGGGACGGTTGACGAAAAACTGTTTTTT. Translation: CASSFGTVDEKLFF. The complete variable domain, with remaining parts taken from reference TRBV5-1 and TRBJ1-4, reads KAGVTQTPRYLIKTRGQQVTLSCSPISGHRSVSWYQQTPGQGLQFLFEYFSETQRNKGNFPGRFSGRQFSNSRSEMNVSTLELGDSALYLCASSFGTVDEKLFFGSGTQLSVL.

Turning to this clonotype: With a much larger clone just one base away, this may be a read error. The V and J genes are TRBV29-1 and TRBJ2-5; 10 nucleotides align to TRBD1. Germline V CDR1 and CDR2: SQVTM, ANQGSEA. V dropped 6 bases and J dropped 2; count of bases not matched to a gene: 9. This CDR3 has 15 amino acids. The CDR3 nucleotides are TGCAGCGTGGCGGGTTGGGACAGGGGACAAGAGACCCAGTACTTC. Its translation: CSVAGWDRGQETQYF.